The next 18 T cell receptor beta chains were all read from a single sample in a study of siplizumab effects on memory and regulatory T cells (dated by TCRdb to between 2017 and 2020). The protocol used for the library was the immunoSEQ multiplex PCR assay. TCRdb provides this immuneACCESS table in a form limited to in-frame rearrangements. Some clones are lacking; in checked studies, under half of them reflect an unresolved V gene, and why the rest are absent is not known. For this sample there are some 100,000 clones; about 90% appear just once. The ten largest clonotypes hold around 0.73% of the sample. The sequenced sample was Tregs sorted from blood. These TCRs come from a human donor in good health.

The V gene is TRBV5-1, the J gene TRBJ2-6; D uncertain. Germline assignment: CDR1 SGHRS and CDR2 YFSETQ. Deletions cut 0 bases from V and 0 bases from J, with 7 bases between. CDR3 size: 16 residues. The CDR3 protein is CASSLGASSGANVLTF. CDR3 sequence (DNA): TGCGCCAGCAGCTTGGGCGCGAGCTCTGGGGCCAACGTCCTGACTTTC. The full variable domain, rest sourced from reference TRBV5-1 and TRBJ2-6, is KAGVTQTPRYLIKTRGQQVTLSCSPISGHRSVSWYQQTPGQGLQFLFEYFSETQRNKGNFPGRFSGRQFSNSRSEMNVSTLELGDSALYLCASSLGASSGANVLTFGAGSRLTVL.

The CDR3 nucleotides are TGCGCCAGCAGCTTGGCCCCGGGACTAGCGGGAGTAGGATCCTACGAGCAGTACTTC. Protein sequence: CASSLAPGLAGVGSYEQYF. This chain joins TRBV5-1 and TRBJ2-7; 14 nucleotides align to TRBD2. The CDR3 is 19 residues long. Trimming removed 0 bases from V and 1 base from J; junction bases left unmatched: 9. From germline, CDR1 is SGHRS and CDR2 YFSETQ.

This chain links TRBV4-1 with TRBJ1-3; 7 bases fit TRBD1. Germline loops: CDR1 MGHRA, CDR2 YSYEKL. Germline trimming cut 2 bases from V and 4 bases from J; bases unmatched to any gene: 11. The CDR3 runs to 17 residues. Here the CDR3 reads CASSQIQGLLGGNTIYF. The CDR3 DNA sequence: TGCGCCAGCAGCCAAATACAGGGGCTCCTTGGAGGAAACACCATATATTTT.

J is TRBJ2-3 and V is TRBV15; D uncertain. The CDR3 is 12 residues long. The germline V and J ends were trimmed by 5 bases and 4 bases, with 7 bases remaining between them. Germline V lookup: CDR1 LNHNV, CDR2 YYDKDF (reference sequence). CDR3 protein: CATSPTSDTQYF. For the CDR3, the DNA is TGTGCCACCAGCCCAACTTCAGATACGCAGTATTTT.

The chain recombines TRBV28 with TRBJ2-7, with 10 positions matching TRBD2. The CDR3 is 14 amino acids. V lost 5 bases, J lost 5 bases, and 6 bases stayed unmatched. Germline loops: CDR1 MDHEN, CDR2 SYDVKM. CDR3 sequence (DNA): TGTGCCAGCAGTCCGCCTAGCGGGAGTCACGAGCAGTACTTC. Translation: CASSPPSGSHEQYF.

The J gene is TRBJ1-1, the V gene TRBV6-6, with D uncertain. This CDR3 contains 13 residues. Germline values: CDR1 MNHNY, CDR2 SVGAGI (reference sequence). The V end lost 0 bases, the J end lost 10 bases, and 12 bases lay between the germline ends. The CDR3 DNA reads as TGTGCCAGCAGTTACTCGAGTCAGGCCGGAGCTTTCTTT. Encoded protein: CASSYSSQAGAFF.

This chain links TRBV7-8 with TRBJ1-2, with D hard to call. CDR1 and CDR2 (germline): SGHVS, FQNEAQ. This CDR3 region has 16 residues. Deletions cut 1 base from V and 0 bases from J, with 12 bases between. CDR3 sequence: CASSLVSSSSNYGYTF. The DNA of the CDR3 is TGTGCCAGCAGCTTAGTAAGCAGCTCCTCTAACTATGGCTACACCTTC.

The chain combines TRBV27 with TRBJ2-2; TRBD2 matches at 12 bases. V lost 4 bases to trimming and J lost 5 bases; unmatched junction nucleotides: 5. Per germline, CDR1 MNHEY and CDR2 SMNVEV (reference sequence). There are 16 residues in the CDR3. The CDR3 sequence: CASSSPTSGRTGELFF. The DNA of the CDR3 is TGTGCCAGCAGTTCCCCGACTAGCGGGAGAACCGGGGAGCTGTTTTTT.

This chain uses TRBV5-1 with TRBJ1-4; D is undetermined. CDR1 and CDR2 from the germline V gene are SGHRS and YFSETQ. The CDR3 sequence is 12 residues long. Trimming shortened V by 4 bases and J by 7 bases, and 8 bases separated the two germline ends. CDR3 in DNA: TGCGCCAGCAGCCGGCTGGGTGAAAAACTGTTTTTT. It specifies CASSRLGEKLFF. Looking up the rest from reference TRBV5-1 and TRBJ1-4 gives the full variable domain: KAGVTQTPRYLIKTRGQQVTLSCSPISGHRSVSWYQQTPGQGLQFLFEYFSETQRNKGNFPGRFSGRQFSNSRSEMNVSTLELGDSALYLCASSRLGEKLFFGSGTQLSVL.

The rearrangement uses TRBV7-2 and TRBJ2-7; maybe TRBD2 (6 bases). This CDR3 comprises 18 residues. Germline lookup yields CDR1 SGHTA and CDR2 FQGNSA. Trimming removed 5 bases from V and 2 bases from J, with 25 bases in between. The CDR3 coding sequence is TGTGCCAGCAGCGCTAGCCCCTTTCGCGGGGACCTCCCCTACGAGCAGTACTTC. Protein: CASSASPFRGDLPYEQYF.

The chain has TRBV15 and TRBJ2-3; 10 nucleotides line up with TRBD2. The CDR3 covers 14 residues. The V and J ends lost 6 bases and 1 base, in that order; junction bases with no gene match: 1. Germline V CDR1 and CDR2: LNHNV, YYDKDF (reference sequence). This CDR3 is CATRTSGGTDTQYF. CDR3 nucleotides: TGTGCCACCAGAACTAGCGGGGGCACAGATACGCAGTATTTT.

V is TRBV6-5 and J is TRBJ2-3; D is possibly TRBD1 (5 bases). The germline gives CDR1 MNHEY, CDR2 SVGAGI. The CDR3 loop spans 14 amino acids. V dropped 6 bases and J dropped 2 bases, with 12 bases sitting between them. The CDR3 region has the DNA TGTGCCAGCAGCTATTCCAGGGACACAGATACGCAGTATTTT. It encodes CASSYSRDTDTQYF.

This clone counts as medium-sized. The V and J genes are TRBV7-8 and TRBJ2-3, with 14 bases that match TRBD2. Trimming at V came to 3 bases and at J to 5 bases, leaving 4 bases not matched to a gene. The CDR3 covers 16 residues. Germline V gene lookup returns CDR1 SGHVS and CDR2 FQNEAQ. The CDR3 nucleotides are TGTGCCAGCAGCTTTTACGGGACTAGCGGGAGAGATACGCAGTATTTT. Encoded protein: CASSFYGTSGRDTQYF.

This clone was detected only once. Additional DNA sequences in this sample encode the identical CDR3. The chain employs TRBV20-1 and TRBJ2-1; D gene unclear. Germline-derived CDR1 and CDR2 are DFQATT and SNEGSKA (reference sequence). The CDR3 is made up of 11 amino acids. V lost 4 bases and J lost 1, with 2 bases in between. CDR3 coding DNA: TGCAGTGCTAATTCCTACAATGAGCAGTTCTTC. Translating it yields CSANSYNEQFF.

The chain carries TRBV5-1 and TRBJ1-3; D unclear. Trimming left V 0 bases short and J 0 bases short, with 7 bases between. Germline loops: CDR1 SGHRS, CDR2 YFSETQ. The CDR3 has 15 amino acids. In DNA form, the CDR3 reads TGCGCCAGCAGCTTGGAAGGATTCTCTGGAAACACCATATATTTT. Its translation: CASSLEGFSGNTIYF.

The J gene is TRBJ2-5, the V gene TRBV11-2; D ambiguous. Trimming stripped 0 bases from V and 4 bases from J, with 6 bases between. The CDR3 is 13 residues long. CDR1 is SGHAT and CDR2 is FQNNGV in the germline V gene. CDR3 amino acids: CASSLEYGETQYF. CDR3 sequence (DNA): TGTGCCAGCAGCTTAGAGTATGGAGAGACCCAGTACTTC. Using reference TRBV11-2 and TRBJ2-5 for the parts outside the CDR3, the full variable domain is EAGVAQSPRYKIIEKRQSVAFWCNPISGHATLYWYQQILGQGPKLLIQFQNNGVVDDSQLPKDRFSAERLKGVDSTLKIQPAKLEDSAVYLCASSLEYGETQYFGPGTRLLVL.

This clone was recorded once. The rearrangement joins TRBV29-1 to TRBJ2-3, with 7 positions matching TRBD2. There are 14 residues in the CDR3. Germline CDR1 SQVTM, CDR2 ANQGSEA. Germline trimming cut 4 bases from V and 2 bases from J; bases unmatched to any gene: 6. DNA of the CDR3: TGCAGCGTTGTCCTGAGACTAGCCACAGATACGCAGTATTTT. Its protein is CSVVLRLATDTQYF.

The rearrangement uses TRBV10-3 and TRBJ2-7, with 7 bases matching TRBD1. The CDR3 loop spans 13 amino acids. The V and J ends lost 6 bases and 2 bases, in that order; junction bases with no gene match: 4. From germline, CDR1 is ENHRY and CDR2 SYGVKD. DNA for the CDR3: TGTGCCATCAGGGGGGACAGTACCTACGAGCAGTACTTC. Its protein product is CAIRGDSTYEQYF.